This is a list of T cell receptor beta chains from one sample in a study of OX40 agonist ivuxolimab in advanced cancers. TCRdb's copy holds only in-frame clones and misses some; the assay was immunoSEQ multiplex PCR. The repertoire includes some 74,000 clones, 85% of them detected once, and about 0.49% sits in the top ten. Sequencing used CD4+ or CD8+ T cells sorted from blood, obtained in a trial of the OX40 agonist ivuxolimab. All receptors derive from an adult with an advanced solid tumor such as melanoma, head and neck, liver or kidney cancer. The CDR3 runs from the conserved cysteine through the conserved F or W. A D gene is named only where the DNA matches it firmly. Rows give clone size only sometimes, using once, few, many, or a class for an expanded clone.

V gene	J gene	D gene	clone size	CDR3 DNA	CDR3 protein
TRBV5-1	TRBJ2-3	-	few	TGCGCCAGCACCCCCTTGGGAGGGGGCGGCACAGATACGCAGTATTTT	CASTPLGGGGTDTQYF
TRBV6-5	TRBJ2-7	-	-	TGTGCCAGCAGTCTAACCAGGGGAGGAGAGCAGTACTTC	CASSLTRGGEQYF
TRBV5-1	TRBJ2-5	-	once	TGCGCCAGCAGCCCCGGGGGTAGGGTAGAGACCCAGTACTTC	CASSPGGRVETQYF
TRBV30	TRBJ2-7	-	-	TGTGCCTGGAGTATCAGAACCCCCAGGAGGGACTACGAGCAGTACTTC	CAWSIRTPRRDYEQYF
TRBV9	TRBJ1-4	TRBD1	-	TGTGCCAGCAGCGTGACAGGGAATGAAAAACTGTTTTTT	CASSVTGNEKLFF
TRBV5-1	TRBJ2-1	TRBD2	-	TGCGCCAGCAGCTTTTCTCTAGCGGGAGCTAACAATGAGCAGTTCTTC	CASSFSLAGANNEQFF
TRBV29-1	TRBJ2-7	-	-	TGCAGCGTCGAGACCGGACGGACGGGAGAGCAGTACTTC	CSVETGRTGEQYF
TRBV7-8	TRBJ2-5	TRBD2	-	TGTGCCAGCAGCCTCCGACTAGCGGGAGTTGTAAGGAAGACCCAGTACTTC	CASSLRLAGVVRKTQYF
TRBV19	TRBJ2-5	TRBD1	-	TGTGCCAGTAGTACCCGGGACAGCCAAGAGACCCAGTACTTC	CASSTRDSQETQYF
TRBV7-2	TRBJ1-5	TRBD1	few	TGTGCCAGCAGCGACGGGGACAGACCCAATCAGCCCCAGCATTTT	CASSDGDRPNQPQHF
TRBV18	TRBJ1-5	TRBD1	-	TGTGCCAGCTCCCCCGGGACAGGGCACGTCACGGGTCGGCCGCCCCAGCATTTT	CASSPGTGHVTGRPPQHF
TRBV28	TRBJ2-3	-	-	TGTGCCAGCAGTTTCGACGCAGATACGCAGTATTTT	CASSFDADTQYF
TRBV28	TRBJ1-5	-	-	TGTGCCAGCAGTTTAAGTCAGCCCCAGCATTTT	CASSLSQPQHF
TRBV7-3	TRBJ2-1	-	-	TGTGCCAGCAGCTTCTCAGGGAATGAGCAGTTCTTC	CASSFSGNEQFF
TRBV7-9	TRBJ2-1	TRBD2	-	TGTGCCAGCAGCTTAGGGATAGCGGGAGGGCCCGGTGAGCAGTTCTTC	CASSLGIAGGPGEQFF
TRBV6-1	TRBJ2-5	TRBD1	-	TGTGCCAGCAGTGCCCGACAGGGAGAGACCCAGTACTTC	CASSARQGETQYF
TRBV30	TRBJ2-7	-	-	TGTGCCTGGAGTCCCGGACCGAGAGAGCAGTACTTC	CAWSPGPREQYF
TRBV5-4	TRBJ2-5	-	-	TGTGCCAGCAGACTCCGGGACGGAAAAGAGACCCAGTACTTC	CASRLRDGKETQYF
TRBV7-9	TRBJ2-7	-	-	TGTGCCAGCAGCTTACCCAGGGGCGACGAGCAGTACTTC	CASSLPRGDEQYF
TRBV9	TRBJ2-7	TRBD2	-	TGTGCCAGCAGCGCGGGGGCGACTAGCGGGGCCTACGAGCAGTACTTC	CASSAGATSGAYEQYF
TRBV7-2	TRBJ2-2	TRBD2	-	TGTGCCAGCAGCCCACAGCCTAGCGGGGCGAACACCGGGGAGCTGTTTTTT	CASSPQPSGANTGELFF
TRBV14	TRBJ2-1	TRBD2	-	TGTGCCAGCAGCCAAGCCTCGGGGGGGTACAATGAGCAGTTCTTC	CASSQASGGYNEQFF
TRBV7-3	TRBJ1-1	TRBD1	-	TGTGCCAGCAGCCTATCAGCAGGGGGCACTGAAGCTTTCTTT	CASSLSAGGTEAFF
TRBV6-5	TRBJ1-6	-	-	TGTGCCAGCAGTTACGTGGGCAGGGGAGACTCACCCCTCCACTTT	CASSYVGRGDSPLHF
TRBV2	TRBJ2-3	-	-	TGTGCCAGCAGACAAGATACGCAGTATTTT	CASRQDTQYF
TRBV6-1	TRBJ1-5	TRBD1	few	TGTGCCAGCAGTGAAGCGCTAGGACAGGTTTATAGCAATCAGCCCCAGCATTTT	CASSEALGQVYSNQPQHF
TRBV6-5	TRBJ1-2	-	-	TGTGCCAGCAGTTCCCAGGGAATCGGCTACACCTTC	CASSSQGIGYTF
TRBV10-3	TRBJ1-5	-	once	TGTGCCATCAGTGAAGGAGGGTTTCAGCCCCAGCATTTT	CAISEGGFQPQHF
TRBV30	TRBJ2-5	TRBD1	-	TGTGCCTGGAGTGCAGGGGGTGGTGGAGAGACCCAGTACTTC	CAWSAGGGGETQYF
TRBV5-6	TRBJ1-1	TRBD1	-	TGTGCCAGCAGCCCCGGGACAGGCTATGTTAACACTGAAGCTTTCTTT	CASSPGTGYVNTEAFF
TRBV28	TRBJ2-2	-	-	TGTGCCAGCAGTTTATCCAGCGCTGCCGGGGAGCTGTTTTTT	CASSLSSAAGELFF
TRBV30	TRBJ1-5	-	once	TGTGCCTGGTCGATCATGGGTGGAGGTCAGCCCCAGCATTTT	CAWSIMGGGQPQHF
TRBV4-1	TRBJ2-3	-	few	TGCGCCAGCAGCCCTCAATTAGCCCTAGATACGCAGTATTTT	CASSPQLALDTQYF
TRBV10-1	TRBJ2-7	TRBD1	-	TGCGCCAGCAGAAACGTTCGGGACAGGGCCGTCTACGAGCAGTACTTC	CASRNVRDRAVYEQYF
TRBV2	TRBJ1-5	-	-	TGTGCCAGCAGTGAGGCGGCGGCGGATTACCAGCCCCAGCATTTT	CASSEAAADYQPQHF
TRBV27	TRBJ2-5	TRBD1	-	TGTGCCAGCAGTTCACAAGGGGGCTTTGGAGAGACCCGGTACTTC	CASSSQGGFGETRYF
TRBV6-6	TRBJ1-2	-	-	TGTGCCAGCAGTAAACAAACCCCTTTTGGCAACTATGGCTACACCTTC	CASSKQTPFGNYGYTF
TRBV7-2	TRBJ2-7	-	-	TGTGCCAGCAGCTTACACAGGGAGGGGGAGCAGTACTTC	CASSLHREGEQYF
TRBV6-1	TRBJ1-1	-	-	TGTGCCAGCAGTGTTGACGGGAGAGGGGGGAACACTGAAGCTTTCTTT	CASSVDGRGGNTEAFF
TRBV18	TRBJ2-7	-	-	TGTGCCAGCTCACCACCGATGGGGCAGTCCTACGAGCAGTACTTC	CASSPPMGQSYEQYF
TRBV6-1	TRBJ2-7	-	-	TGTGCCAGCAGGCCTCCCGGATCCTACGAGCAGTACTTC	CASRPPGSYEQYF
TRBV6-1	TRBJ2-1	TRBD1	once	TGTGCCAGCAGGCGGACAGGCTTCTCCTACAATGAGCAGTTCTTC	CASRRTGFSYNEQFF
TRBV5-6	TRBJ2-2	TRBD2	-	TGTGCCAGCAGCCAAACGACTAGCGGGAAGAACACCGGGGAGCTGTTTTTT	CASSQTTSGKNTGELFF
TRBV19	TRBJ2-2	TRBD1	once	TGTGCCAGTCACAGGGGCCCCGGGGAGCTGTTTTTT	CASHRGPGELFF
TRBV5-1	TRBJ2-2	-	-	TGCGCCAGCAGCTTGGTGCAGGGAAACATCCCGAACACCGGGGAGCTGTTTTTT	CASSLVQGNIPNTGELFF
TRBV28	TRBJ1-5	-	-	TGTGCCAGCAGCCCCCCAAGGTCGACTCTCCGGCAGCCCCAGCATTTT	CASSPPRSTLRQPQHF